One and the same sample provided the 19 T cell receptor beta chains below, sequenced in a study of cytomegalovirus exposure and HLA in healthy donors. A multiplex PCR was run with 60 Vbeta primers and 13 Jbeta primers. Profiling relied on immunoSEQ multiplex PCR, and the TCRdb table lists in-frame clones only, not all of them. The repertoire consists of approximately 150,000 clones, with about 84% occurring once and the leading ten covering under 1.5%. Sequenced material: PBMCs. The receptors shown here come from a man in his fifties in good health and CMV-seropositive.

This clone is a singleton in its sample. The genes are TRBV14 and TRBJ1-2; D is unresolved. From germline, CDR1 is SGHDN and CDR2 FVKESK. Trimming cost V 1 base and J 3 bases, with 9 bases left between them. The CDR3 runs 14 residues. The CDR3 here is CASSQVASHYGYTF. The DNA of the CDR3 is TGTGCCAGCAGCCAAGTCGCCAGTCACTATGGCTACACCTTC.

The chain couples TRBV18 to TRBJ1-2; 10 bases agree with TRBD1. From germline, CDR1 is KGHSH and CDR2 LQKENI. V shed 1 base and J 8 bases; nucleotides not matched to a gene: 1. There are 13 residues in the CDR3. The CDR3 here is CASSPQGQGGYTF. CDR3 DNA sequence: TGTGCCAGCTCACCACAGGGACAGGGGGGCTACACCTTC.

The J gene is TRBJ1-2, the V gene TRBV5-4; unclear D gene. The CDR3 is 15 residues long. The V gene lost 4 bases and the J gene lost 5 bases, with 18 bases spanning the gap. Germline loops: CDR1 SGHNT, CDR2 YYREEE (reference sequence). The CDR3 here is CASSPPNTRGYGYTF. CDR3 DNA: TGTGCCAGCAGCCCCCCCAACACCCGGGGATATGGCTACACCTTC.

The count of this clone is one. The chain combines TRBV27 with TRBJ1-5, with 10 bases that match TRBD1. Germline-derived CDR1 and CDR2 are MNHEY and SMNVEV (reference sequence). This CDR3 is built from 14 residues. Trimming removed 3 bases from V and 7 bases from J; junction bases left unmatched: 3. CDR3 bases: TGTGCCAGCAGTTTGGACAGGGGGACCCAGCCCCAGCATTTT. Translation: CASSLDRGTQPQHF.

V usage is TRBV5-1 and J usage is TRBJ1-5; 7 nucleotides line up with TRBD1. Looked up from germline, CDR1 is SGHRS and CDR2 is YFSETQ. V lost 4 bases to trimming and J lost 5 bases; unmatched junction nucleotides: 12. The CDR3 length is 16 residues. The CDR3 spells CASSAGTGDLYQPQHF. The CDR3, as DNA: TGCGCCAGCAGCGCGGGAACAGGGGATCTCTATCAGCCCCAGCATTTT.

The chain has TRBV7-2 and TRBJ2-3; the match to TRBD2 covers 7 bases. Trimming took 7 bases from V and 0 from J; bases not matched to a gene: 4. The CDR3 consists of 14 residues. Germline CDR1 is SGHTA and CDR2 is FQGNSA. CDR3 sequence reads: CASKLALSTDTQYF. CDR3 DNA sequence: TGTGCCAGCAAACTAGCGCTTAGCACAGATACGCAGTATTTT.

The chain uses TRBV5-1 and TRBJ2-3, with D possibly TRBD1 on 6 matching bases. V was trimmed by 0 bases and J by 4 bases, leaving 9 bases between them. CDR3 length: 14 residues. Germline loops: CDR1 SGHRS, CDR2 YFSETQ. This CDR3 is CASSLGAGADTQYF. The CDR3 DNA follows: TGCGCCAGCAGCTTGGGAGCAGGGGCAGATACGCAGTATTTT.

This rearrangement joins TRBV6-6 to TRBJ1-2, with no clear D. Germline CDR1 is MNHNY and CDR2 is SVGAGI (reference sequence). The CDR3 runs to 14 residues. V dropped 5 bases and J dropped 7 bases, with 17 bases sitting between them. CDR3 region: CASSPGGGATGYTF. The CDR3 nucleotides are TGTGCCAGCAGTCCCGGTGGAGGCGCAACTGGCTACACCTTC.

The chain has TRBV5-1 and TRBJ2-3; 16 bases align to TRBD2. The V and J ends lost 0 bases and 2 bases, in that order; junction bases with no gene match: 3. This CDR3 has 18 residues. Looked up from germline, CDR1 is SGHRS and CDR2 is YFSETQ. In DNA, the CDR3 is TGCGCCAGCAGCTTGGGGGGACTAGCGGGAGGGCACACAGATACGCAGTATTTT. Its protein is CASSLGGLAGGHTDTQYF. The entire variable domain, with the rest obtained from reference TRBV5-1 and TRBJ2-3, is as follows: KAGVTQTPRYLIKTRGQQVTLSCSPISGHRSVSWYQQTPGQGLQFLFEYFSETQRNKGNFPGRFSGRQFSNSRSEMNVSTLELGDSALYLCASSLGGLAGGHTDTQYFGPGTRLTVL.

This chain joins TRBV5-1 and TRBJ1-1; perhaps TRBD1 as D (5 bases). The CDR3 totals 16 residues. Germline CDR1 is SGHRS and CDR2 is YFSETQ. The ends were cut back, 5 bases at V and 4 bases at J, with 21 bases in the middle. The CDR3 protein is CASRQADWRGPTEAFF. The CDR3 DNA reads TGCGCCAGCAGACAAGCCGATTGGAGGGGTCCCACTGAAGCTTTCTTT. Complete variable domain (other parts from reference TRBV5-1 and TRBJ1-1): KAGVTQTPRYLIKTRGQQVTLSCSPISGHRSVSWYQQTPGQGLQFLFEYFSETQRNKGNFPGRFSGRQFSNSRSEMNVSTLELGDSALYLCASRQADWRGPTEAFFGQGTRLTVV.

The chain is built from TRBV7-6 and TRBJ1-5; 7 nucleotides agree with TRBD1. Per germline, CDR1 SGHVS and CDR2 FNYEAQ. CDR3 length equals 14 residues. The junction had 4 bases not matched to a gene; V was cut back by 5 bases and J by 3 bases. The CDR3 sequence: CASSQGGPNQPQHF. In nucleotides, the CDR3 is TGTGCCAGCAGCCAGGGGGGACCCAATCAGCCCCAGCATTTT.

The table lists this clone with a few counts. The V gene is TRBV29-1, the J gene TRBJ2-7, with 12 positions matching TRBD1. Germline loops: CDR1 SQVTM, CDR2 ANQGSEA. The CDR3 contains 14 residues. V gave up 4 bases and J gave up 5 bases; unmatched junction bases: 6. CDR3 region: CSVGGGTGGDEQYF. CDR3 in DNA: TGCAGCGTTGGGGGGGGGACAGGGGGCGACGAGCAGTACTTC.

The CDR3 protein is CASTREGGTGNEQYF. The CDR3 DNA reads TGTGCCAGCACTCGGGAGGGAGGGACAGGGAACGAGCAGTACTTC. This sequence joins TRBV2 and TRBJ2-7; D might be TRBD1 (9 bases). V was pared by 7 bases and J by 5 bases, with 21 bases between. Looked up from germline, CDR1 is SNHLY and CDR2 is FYNNEI. This CDR3 has 15 residues.

The gene calls are TRBV7-9 and TRBJ1-1, with D unresolved. Trimming shortened V by 5 bases and J by 11 bases, and 6 bases separated the two germline ends. The CDR3 runs to 9 residues. Germline-derived CDR1 and CDR2 are SEHNR and FQNEAQ (reference sequence). The CDR3 loop reads CASSPAAFF. The CDR3 DNA reads as TGTGCCAGCAGCCCCGCGGCTTTCTTT. Drawing the rest from reference TRBV7-9 and TRBJ1-1, the complete variable domain is DTGVSQNPRHKITKRGQNVTFRCDPISEHNRLYWYRQTLGQGPEFLTYFQNEAQLEKSRLLSDRFSAERPKGSFSTLEIQRTEQGDSAMYLCASSPAAFFGQGTRLTVV.

The chain is built from TRBV5-1 and TRBJ2-2; 10 bases map to TRBD2. Losses at the gene ends were 1 base for V and 0 bases for J; bases not matched to a gene: 3. Germline CDR1 reads SGHRS; CDR2 reads YFSETQ. The CDR3 sequence is 17 residues long. CDR3 in DNA: TGCGCCAGCAGCTTGACTAGCGGGACTTCGAACACCGGGGAGCTGTTTTTT. Protein: CASSLTSGTSNTGELFF.

This clone has more than one count but fewer than ten. The chain carries TRBV11-3 and TRBJ2-1; 13 nucleotides match TRBD2. The CDR3 contains 15 residues. The trim removed 5 bases at V and 9 bases at J, leaving 7 bases unmatched. Germline V lookup: CDR1 SGHNT, CDR2 YENEEA. CDR3 nucleotide sequence: TGTGCCAGCAGCCCTGGGACTAGCGGGACGGGTGAGCAGTTCTTC. Translated: CASSPGTSGTGEQFF.

The chain uses TRBV27 and TRBJ2-1; the match to TRBD1 covers 7 bases. This CDR3 contains 15 residues. The germline CDR1 and CDR2 sequences are MNHEY and SMNVEV (reference sequence). V was clipped by 4 bases and J by 2 bases; unmatched bases: 5. This CDR3 reads CASSSQGWPYNEQFF. The DNA of the CDR3 is TGTGCCAGCAGTTCACAGGGGTGGCCCTACAATGAGCAGTTCTTC.

The chain joins TRBV28 to TRBJ2-5; D is possibly TRBD2 (5 bases). The CDR3 is 11 amino acids. From germline, CDR1 is MDHEN and CDR2 SYDVKM. The V end lost 6 bases, the J end lost 4 bases, and 6 bases lay between the germline ends. CDR3 coding DNA: TGTGCCAGCAGGACTACAGAGACCCAGTACTTC. Translating it yields CASRTTETQYF.

This rearrangement joins TRBV27 to TRBJ2-3; D gene ambiguous. Germline lookup yields CDR1 MNHEY and CDR2 SMNVEV (reference sequence). The CDR3 consists of 16 residues. V shed 7 bases and J shed 4 bases, with 21 bases lying between them. The CDR3 nucleotides are TGTGCCAGCACCCCGGCAAGAGGAAGGAGAGCAGATACGCAGTATTTT. The encoded protein is CASTPARGRRADTQYF.